What follows are 30 T cell receptor beta chains derived from one specimen sequenced in a study of cytomegalovirus exposure and HLA in healthy donors. The PCR contained 60 Vbeta and 13 Jbeta primers. TCRdb's table, derived via immunoSEQ multiplex PCR, lists solely in-frame clones and lacks some. The sample shows about 170,000 clones, and about 0.81% sits with its ten largest clones. What was sequenced was PBMCs. The receptors here all came from a woman aged 18-30 years in good health and CMV-seropositive.

The rearrangement uses TRBV9 and TRBJ2-1; D perhaps matches TRBD2 (7 bases). The CDR3 is 18 amino acids. V was clipped by 4 bases and J by 7 bases, with 27 bases between them. Germline V gene sequence: CDR1 SGDLS, CDR2 YYNGEE. CDR3 loop: CASSPLLSGGLIGNEQFF. CDR3 nucleotide sequence: TGTGCCAGCAGCCCCTTGCTTTCGGGGGGCCTAATTGGTAATGAGCAGTTCTTC.

J is TRBJ2-1 and V is TRBV6-6, with 7 positions matching TRBD2. V was pared by 0 bases and J by 12 bases, with 11 bases of the junction left unmatched. Germline lookup yields CDR1 MNHNY and CDR2 SVGAGI (reference sequence). This CDR3 is built from 15 residues. The CDR3 is CASSYSGRRDARQFF. The CDR3 nucleotides are TGTGCCAGCAGTTACTCCGGGAGGCGGGACGCAAGGCAGTTCTTC.

This chain uses TRBV4-1 with TRBJ1-2; D not resolved. The CDR3 totals 15 residues. Per the germline V gene, CDR1 is MGHRA and CDR2 is YSYEKL. The V and J ends lost 0 bases and 2 bases respectively, with 10 bases between them. The CDR3 bases are TGCGCCAGCAGCCAAGATAGGGAGAAGAACTATGGCTACACCTTC. Translated, it gives CASSQDREKNYGYTF.

V gene TRBV27 combines with J gene TRBJ2-1; 12 bases align to TRBD2. The germline CDR1 and CDR2 sequences are MNHEY and SMNVEV (reference sequence). This CDR3 is built from 14 residues. The J segment lost 12 bases and the V segment lost 5 bases, leaving 8 bases of the junction unmatched. DNA of the CDR3: TGTGCCAGCAGTACCCGGACTAGCGGGGCATCGCAGTTCTTC. This codes for CASSTRTSGASQFF.

V usage is TRBV10-3 and J usage is TRBJ1-3; D is perhaps TRBD1 (5 bases). The germline V gene encodes CDR1 ENHRY and CDR2 SYGVKD. This CDR3 contains 17 residues. V was cut by 5 bases and J by 4 bases, with 21 bases left in between. The CDR3 loop reads CAISSGPKKGQGNTIYF. CDR3 sequence (DNA): TGTGCCATCAGTAGTGGGCCCAAAAAGGGGCAAGGAAACACCATATATTTT.

The chain couples TRBV15 to TRBJ2-3; 11 nucleotides agree with TRBD2. Losses at the gene ends were 3 bases for V and 3 bases for J; bases not matched to a gene: 2. The CDR3 sequence is 15 residues long. The germline V gene encodes CDR1 LNHNV and CDR2 YYDKDF (reference sequence). CDR3 sequence (DNA): TGTGCCACCAGCAGGCGGACTAGCGGGACAGATACGCAGTATTTT. Translated: CATSRRTSGTDTQYF.

The V and J genes are TRBV27 and TRBJ1-2, with 9 bases lining up with TRBD1. The junction had 14 bases not matched to a gene; V was cut back by 8 bases and J by 4 bases. Germline loops: CDR1 MNHEY, CDR2 SMNVEV (reference sequence). The CDR3 length is 16 residues. In DNA, the CDR3 is TGTGCCAGCCTGGGACAGGGCAACGGCAAGGTCTATGGCTACACCTTC. Translated: CASLGQGNGKVYGYTF.

The chain has TRBV5-1 and TRBJ2-3, with unresolved D. The CDR3 consists of 14 residues. V gave up 1 base and J gave up 2 bases, with 8 bases separating them. The germline CDR1 and CDR2 sequences are SGHRS and YFSETQ. In DNA, the CDR3 is TGCGCCAGCAGCTTGCTATTAGCCACAGATACGCAGTATTTT. Translating gives CASSLLLATDTQYF.

The chain recombines TRBV19 with TRBJ1-2; 9 bases align to TRBD1. CDR3 size: 17 residues. Germline values: CDR1 LNHDA, CDR2 SQIVND (reference sequence). Trimming at V came to 3 bases and at J to 2 bases, leaving 10 bases not matched to a gene. This CDR3 reads CASSMVAGQGLNYGYTF. For the CDR3, the DNA is TGTGCCAGTAGTATGGTAGCTGGACAGGGGCTAAACTATGGCTACACCTTC. The entire variable domain, with the rest obtained from reference TRBV19 and TRBJ1-2, is as follows: DGGITQSPKYLFRKEGQNVTLSCEQNLNHDAMYWYRQDPGQGLRLIYYSQIVNDFQKGDIAEGYSVSREKKESFPLTVTSAQKNPTAFYLCASSMVAGQGLNYGYTFGSGTRLTVV.

The chain uses TRBV6-1 and TRBJ1-5; TRBD1 is a possible D gene (5 bases). From germline, CDR1 is MNHNS and CDR2 SASEGT. Trimming removed 4 bases at V and 9 bases at J, with 13 bases between. This CDR3 is 13 amino acids long. The CDR3 loop is CASSVTEKVPQHF. DNA for the CDR3: TGTGCCAGCAGTGTGACAGAAAAGGTGCCCCAGCATTTT.

On this clone: One end of the junction is discordant with germline, which a read error may explain. CDR3 loop: CASSSTRTNNEQFF. DNA for the CDR3: TGTGCTAGCAGCTCCACTAGAACGAACAATGAGCAGTTCTTC. The rearrangement joins TRBV7-7 to TRBJ2-1; weak D call: TRBD2 (5 bases). The CDR3 sequence is 14 residues long. The germline V gene encodes CDR1 SSHAT and CDR2 FNYEAQ (reference sequence).

The chain uses TRBV9 and TRBJ2-3; 10 bases are a match to TRBD2. Trimming removed 0 bases from V and 0 bases from J; junction bases left unmatched: 4. CDR3 length: 17 amino acids. Germline values: CDR1 SGDLS, CDR2 YYNGEE. The CDR3 region has the DNA TGTGCCAGCAGCGTAGGAGTAGCGGGGGGCAGCACAGATACGCAGTATTTT. It codes for CASSVGVAGGSTDTQYF.

The chain joins TRBV7-9 to TRBJ2-3; 15 bases align to TRBD2. V was clipped by 5 bases and J by 6 bases; unmatched bases: 6. The length of the CDR3 is 16 residues. Germline lookup yields CDR1 SEHNR and CDR2 FQNEAQ (reference sequence). Here the CDR3 reads CASSRTSGRARDTQYF. CDR3 DNA: TGTGCCAGCAGCCGGACTAGCGGGAGGGCCCGGGATACGCAGTATTTT.

The rearrangement links TRBV7-2 to TRBJ2-5; the match to TRBD1 covers 7 bases. TRBJ2-7 explains the end of the DNA better; the J call may be wrong. This CDR3 is built from 15 residues. Germline V gene lookup returns CDR1 SGHTA and CDR2 FQGNSA. The CDR3 loop reads CASSLRGQEPYEQYF. The CDR3 nucleotides are TGTGCCAGCAGCTTACGAGGACAGGAACCCTACGAGCAGTACTTC.

The J gene is TRBJ1-4, the V gene TRBV5-1, with D maybe TRBD1 (6 bases). Germline CDR1 and CDR2: SGHRS and YFSETQ. V lost 4 bases to trimming and J lost 8 bases, with 18 bases between them. The CDR3 consists of 15 residues. The CDR3 coding sequence is TGCGCCAGCAGCCTCATACAGGGTTCAAGAGAAAAACTGTTTTTT. This encodes CASSLIQGSREKLFF.

The V call is TRBV6-1, the J call TRBJ1-2; D gene uncertain. Germline V gene sequence: CDR1 MNHNS, CDR2 SASEGT. Trimming pared 3 bases from V and 8 bases from J, leaving 7 bases between. The CDR3 has 11 amino acids. The CDR3 bases are TGTGCCAGCAGTGAGGAGGGCGGCTACACCTTC. Translation: CASSEEGGYTF.

The J gene is TRBJ2-7, the V gene TRBV5-1, with TRBD2 as a possible D gene (5 bases). V gave up 0 bases and J gave up 0 bases, with 19 bases separating them. Germline V gene sequence: CDR1 SGHRS, CDR2 YFSETQ. The CDR3 consists of 18 residues. In DNA, the CDR3 is TGCGCCAGCAGCTTGGACCCTCTTGCAGCGGAAAGCTCCTACGAGCAGTACTTC. It codes for CASSLDPLAAESSYEQYF.

This chain links TRBV11-3 with TRBJ2-1, with 7 positions matching TRBD1. Germline trimming cut 2 bases from V and 9 bases from J; bases unmatched to any gene: 7. CDR1 is SGHNT and CDR2 is YENEEA in the germline V gene. The CDR3 covers 14 residues. CDR3 protein: CASSLRDSFGEQFF. The CDR3 DNA is TGTGCCAGCAGCTTACGGGACAGTTTTGGTGAGCAGTTCTTC.

The J gene is TRBJ1-2, the V gene TRBV28; D is unclear. Germline V gives CDR1 MDHEN, CDR2 SYDVKM. The CDR3 extends over 16 amino acids. The V gene lost 5 bases and the J gene lost 0 bases, with 16 bases spanning the gap. The CDR3 bases are TGTGCCAGCAGTCCCAGCGGGGTCCCTACTAACTATGGCTACACCTTC. It is translated as CASSPSGVPTNYGYTF.

This CDR3 is CASSLGQVHYEQYF. CDR3 DNA: TGTGCCAGCAGTTTAGGACAGGTCCACTACGAGCAGTACTTC. The chain joins TRBV28 to TRBJ2-7, with 7 bases aligning to TRBD1. The CDR3 loop spans 14 amino acids. Looked up from germline, CDR1 is MDHEN and CDR2 is SYDVKM. J lost 3 bases, V lost 2 bases, and 4 bases had no gene match.

The genes are TRBV9 and TRBJ1-3; a weak D match, TRBD1 (5 bases). Trimming stripped 0 bases from V and 6 bases from J, with 13 bases between. Per germline, CDR1 SGDLS and CDR2 YYNGEE. This CDR3 region has 15 residues. As DNA, the CDR3 is TGTGCCAGCAGCGTAGCTCCAGGGATGACAAACACCATATATTTT. Translation: CASSVAPGMTNTIYF.

The chain is built from TRBV30 and TRBJ1-3; TRBD1 is a possible D gene (6 bases). The length of the CDR3 is 14 residues. Trimming took 6 bases from V and 4 from J, leaving 16 bases between them. Germline values: CDR1 GTSNPN, CDR2 SVGIG (reference sequence). This CDR3 is CACNSGTRGNTIYF. Here the CDR3 DNA reads TGTGCCTGTAACTCCGGGACAAGAGGAAACACCATATATTTT.

The chain carries TRBV6-1 and TRBJ1-1; 7 positions agree with TRBD1. Unmatched junction bases numbered 5, after V lost 6 bases and J lost 1 base. In germline, CDR1 is MNHNS, CDR2 SASEGT. This CDR3 spans 14 amino acids. CDR3: CASSGTASNTEAFF. The CDR3 coding sequence is TGTGCCAGCAGCGGGACAGCCTCGAACACTGAAGCTTTCTTT.

For the CDR3, the DNA is TGTGCCAGCCAACTCGGGACAGGATATGAGCAGTTCTTC. This sequence encodes CASQLGTGYEQFF. V gene TRBV11-2 combines with J gene TRBJ2-1; 8 bases agree with TRBD1. The V gene's germline CDR1 is SGHAT and CDR2 FQNNGV. The V segment lost 8 bases and the J segment 8 bases; nucleotides outside the gene matches: 8. CDR3 length: 13 residues.

This CDR3 is CASSGPSGGAYEQYF. CDR3 DNA sequence: TGTGCCAGCAGTGGGCCTAGCGGGGGGGCATACGAGCAGTACTTC. The rearrangement uses TRBV2 and TRBJ2-7; the match to TRBD2 covers 12 bases. This CDR3 region has 15 residues. Germline CDR1 and CDR2: SNHLY and FYNNEI. The V segment lost 4 bases and the J segment 4 bases; nucleotides outside the gene matches: 5.

The CDR3 DNA follows: TGCAGCGCCCGACAGCTGACCACTGAAGCTTTCTTT. This codes for CSARQLTTEAFF. V is TRBV29-1 and J is TRBJ1-1; tentatively, D is TRBD1 (5 bases). The V end lost 7 bases, the J end lost 4 bases, and 13 bases lay between the germline ends. This CDR3 has 12 amino acids. Germline CDR1 reads SQVTM; CDR2 reads ANQGSEA.

The J gene is TRBJ2-3, the V gene TRBV5-6; TRBD2 matches 13 bases. This CDR3 has 16 amino acids. Germline CDR1 reads SGHDT; CDR2 reads YYEEEE. V shed 4 bases and J 5 bases; nucleotides not matched to a gene: 7. CDR3 protein: CASSPRLAGGIDTQYF. CDR3 coding DNA: TGTGCCAGCAGCCCCAGACTAGCGGGGGGTATAGATACGCAGTATTTT.

The rearrangement joins TRBV5-1 to TRBJ2-3; 8 nucleotides align to TRBD2. With 0 bases clipped from V and 2 bases from J, the junction kept 5 bases outside the gene matches. The CDR3 is 16 amino acids. The germline CDR1 and CDR2 sequences are SGHRS and YFSETQ. In DNA, the CDR3 is TGCGCCAGCAGCTTGGGCGCGGGGGGATACACAGATACGCAGTATTTT. It is translated as CASSLGAGGYTDTQYF.

J is TRBJ2-7 and V is TRBV7-6, with a weak D call TRBD2 (5 bases). The germline V gene encodes CDR1 SGHVS and CDR2 FNYEAQ. The CDR3 extends over 16 amino acids. V was cut by 1 base and J by 0 bases, with 13 bases left in between. The CDR3 spells CASSLDGGKNSYEQYF. As DNA, the CDR3 is TGTGCCAGCAGCTTAGATGGAGGCAAGAACTCCTACGAGCAGTACTTC.

The chain couples TRBV11-1 to TRBJ2-5; 12 bases line up with TRBD2. After removal of 5 bases from V and 5 bases from J, the junction contained 15 bases not matched to a gene. Germline CDR1 SGHAT, CDR2 FQDESV (reference sequence). The CDR3 length is 18 residues. The CDR3 DNA is TGTGCCAGCAGCCAATACAGACTAGCGGGGGAGGTAGTGGAGACCCAGTACTTC. Translated, it gives CASSQYRLAGEVVETQYF.